These T cell receptor beta chains were read from a single sample in a study of T cell repertoires in cytomegalovirus infection. One entry per CDR3 protein results from TCRdb running MiXCR on the reads. The sample yields 40,000 to 60,000 distinct CDR3 sequences, about a fifth seen once. The antigens these receptors bind are not known. The material sequenced was CD8+ T cells from cultured PBMCs, taken from culture after CMV antigen stimulation. Source of these receptors: a human donor in good health (CMV status not recorded). Some clones in this sample may be carry-over from other donors' samples. Each CDR3 is given with its conserved first and last residue. A D gene is named only where the DNA matches it firmly. Some rows have no size entry. The others give once, few or many, or a class for an expanded clone.

V	size	J	D	CDR3	DNA
TRBV7-2	few	TRBJ2-1	TRBD2	CASSQASSGSRNEQFF	TGTGCCAGCAGCCAGGCGAGTAGCGGGAGTAGGAATGAGCAGTTCTTC
TRBV27	NA	TRBJ2-5	NA	CASSQGGFETQYF	TGTGCCAGCAGTCAGGGTGGATTCGAGACCCAGTACTTC
TRBV7-2	few	TRBJ1-5	NA	CASRQGHQPQHF	TGTGCCAGCAGACAGGGACATCAGCCCCAGCATTTT
TRBV27	NA	TRBJ2-7	NA	CASRGTSSGYYEQYF	TGTGCCAGCAGGGGTACATCTTCGGGTTACTACGAGCAGTACTTC
TRBV7-6	NA	TRBJ1-2	NA	CASSLEGGGPYGYTF	TGTGCCAGCAGCTTAGAGGGGGGGGGCCCCTATGGCTACACCTTC
TRBV6-2/TRBV6-3	NA	TRBJ2-1	NA	CASSHQGEEQFF	TGTGCCAGCAGTCATCAGGGAGAGGAGCAGTTCTTC
TRBV5-4	few	TRBJ2-1	TRBD1	CASSLLGTALPYNEQFF	TGTGCCAGCAGCTTGCTTGGGACAGCGCTACCCTACAATGAGCAGTTCTTC
TRBV6-4	NA	TRBJ2-2	NA	CASREQNWLNTGELFF	TGTGCCAGCAGGGAGCAGAACTGGCTGAACACCGGGGAGCTGTTTTTT
TRBV7-8	few	TRBJ2-7	TRBD1	CASSLVAARGPSYEQYF	TGTGCCAGCAGCTTAGTAGCCGCGAGGGGGCCTTCCTACGAGCAGTACTTC
TRBV7-2	NA	TRBJ2-1	TRBD2	CASSTRTSGGHNEQFF	TGTGCCAGCAGCACCCGGACTAGCGGGGGGCACAATGAGCAGTTCTTC
TRBV28	NA	TRBJ2-7	TRBD2	CASSSESGLAGGYSPYEQYF	TGTGCCAGCAGTTCCGAATCGGGACTAGCGGGAGGGTACAGCCCCTACGAGCAGTACTTC
TRBV7-2	NA	TRBJ1-3	NA	CASQWGFGNTIYF	TGTGCCAGCCAATGGGGGTTTGGAAACACCATATATTTT
TRBV19	few	TRBJ2-1	TRBD2	CASSIAQAGAGNEQFF	TGTGCCAGTAGTATCGCCCAAGCGGGAGCCGGAAATGAGCAGTTCTTC
TRBV7-8	few	TRBJ1-1	NA	CASSLEADMNTEAFF	TGTGCCAGCAGCTTAGAGGCAGACATGAACACTGAAGCTTTCTTT
TRBV7-9	few	TRBJ2-2	TRBD1	CASSSGGVNTGELFF	TGTGCCAGCAGCTCAGGGGGAGTAAACACCGGGGAGCTGTTTTTT
TRBV7-2	NA	TRBJ2-2	TRBD2	CASSLRLAGATKGAGELFF	TGTGCCAGCAGCTTAAGGCTAGCGGGAGCCACAAAGGGCGCCGGGGAGCTGTTTTTT
TRBV5-1	NA	TRBJ2-7	TRBD2	CASSLFPGLGEEQYF	TGCGCCAGCAGCCTATTCCCGGGACTAGGCGAAGAGCAGTACTTC
TRBV11-2	few	TRBJ2-1	NA	CASSSSGGQDNEQFF	TGTGCCAGCAGCTCTTCCGGGGGCCAGGACAATGAGCAGTTCTTC
TRBV20-1	NA	TRBJ2-4	NA	CSARVSGGSKNIQYF	TGCAGTGCTAGAGTTTCCGGTGGGTCCAAAAACATTCAGTACTTC
TRBV4-3	NA	TRBJ2-1	TRBD2	CASSQDSASGSGNEQFF	TGCGCCAGCAGCCAAGATTCAGCTAGCGGGAGTGGCAATGAGCAGTTCTTC
TRBV7-6	NA	TRBJ1-1	TRBD1	CASSSAQGTEAFF	TGTGCCAGCAGCTCAGCACAGGGGACTGAAGCTTTCTTT
TRBV7-9	few	TRBJ2-7	NA	CASSLGDPGLNEQYF	TGTGCCAGCAGCTTAGGTGATCCGGGGCTCAACGAGCAGTACTTC
TRBV29-1	few	TRBJ1-2	TRBD1	CSVGTGIYGYTF	TGCAGCGTTGGGACAGGAATCTATGGCTACACCTTC
TRBV10-2	NA	TRBJ2-5	NA	CASSDLGVETQYF	TGCGCCAGCAGTGATCTAGGGGTGGAGACCCAGTACTTC
TRBV7-9	NA	TRBJ1-1	NA	CASSFGTEAFF	TGTGCCAGCAGCTTCGGGACTGAAGCTTTCTTT
TRBV15	few	TRBJ1-4	NA	CATSEEGGEKLFF	TGTGCCACCAGCGAAGAGGGAGGCGAAAAACTGTTTTTT
TRBV7-9	NA	TRBJ2-7	TRBD1	CASSSGQSYEQYF	TGTGCCAGCAGCTCGGGACAGAGCTACGAGCAGTACTTC
TRBV19	once	TRBJ2-1	TRBD1	CASSIRTGGKNEQFF	TGTGCCAGTAGTATCCGGACAGGGGGCAAAAATGAGCAGTTCTTC
TRBV4-1	NA	TRBJ1-2	TRBD1	CASSQDGTGTPNGYTF	TGTGCCAGCAGCCAAGATGGGACAGGGACCCCCAATGGCTACACCTTC
TRBV12-3/TRBV12-4	NA	TRBJ2-3	TRBD2	CASSRTSGGMRDTQYF	TGTGCCAGCAGCCGGACTAGCGGGGGGATGAGAGATACGCAGTATTTT
TRBV19	NA	TRBJ2-4	NA	CASSLSGIQYF	TGTGCCAGTTCCCTTTCGGGAATTCAGTACTTC
TRBV7-9	few	TRBJ2-1	TRBD1	CASVPRNRGYNEQFF	TGTGCCAGCGTGCCCCGGAACAGGGGATACAATGAGCAGTTCTTC
TRBV6-1	few	TRBJ2-1	NA	CASSRRDTYNEQFF	TGTGCCAGCAGTCGCCGGGACACCTACAATGAGCAGTTCTTC
TRBV6-6	once	TRBJ2-2	NA	CASSLDAGELFF	TGTGCCAGCAGTCTGGACGCCGGGGAGCTGTTTTTT
TRBV6-4	NA	TRBJ2-1	NA	CASSEVAGRDEQFF	TGTGCCAGCAGTGAAGTGGCAGGCCGGGATGAGCAGTTCTTC
TRBV19	NA	TRBJ2-7	TRBD1	CASTDEPGQVAYEQYF	TGTGCCAGTACCGATGAACCGGGACAGGTAGCCTACGAGCAGTACTTC
TRBV9	few	TRBJ2-3	TRBD2	CASSVALAENTDTQYF	TGTGCCAGCAGCGTAGCACTAGCGGAAAACACAGATACGCAGTATTTT
TRBV28	few	TRBJ1-1	NA	CASSPPVHVDDTEAFF	TGTGCCAGCAGTCCCCCAGTCCACGTTGACGACACTGAAGCTTTCTTT
TRBV7-6	NA	TRBJ2-7	NA	CASSFLQGSYEQYF	TGTGCCAGCAGCTTTCTACAGGGCTCCTACGAGCAGTACTTC
TRBV12-3/TRBV12-4	NA	TRBJ1-2	TRBD1	CASSTFRGQRRNYGYTF	TGTGCCAGCAGTACCTTTCGGGGACAGCGGAGAAATTATGGCTACACCTTC
TRBV7-9	few	TRBJ2-7	NA	CASSPRGATYYEQYF	TGTGCCAGCAGCCCTCGGGGGGCTACTTACTACGAGCAGTACTTC